Reported below is one TCR beta chain. The target antigen is unknown. Sequence at one end of the junction differs from germline and may be a read error. This CDR3 spans 14 amino acids. The germline gives CDR1 MNHEY, CDR2 SVGEGT. No cell sorting was done before RNA was extracted from the tissue. More than 3 cm separated this lung sample from the edge of the tumor. The data were obtained in a study of tumor and adjacent non-tumor tissue in lung cancer. The wider study: Aged about 31 to 76 years, patients included 10 men and about 5 women with stage I to III disease.

General study points: In normal lung, the top 100 clones were significantly more dominant than in tumor. Compared with tumor, normal lung showed significantly lower TCR diversity.

The library came from three nested PCR rounds adapted from ARM-PCR protocols. TCRdb re-analysed the multiplex PCR reads in MiXCR, keeping a single row per CDR3 protein. The sample lists 90,000 to 100,000 distinct CDR3 sequences; about 80% were seen once. The chain has TRBV6-2 or TRBV6-3 and TRBJ2-1, with D unclear. The sequence came from a man aged 55 to 69 with small cell lung cancer. Material for sequencing was distant non-tumor lung tissue. CDR3 DNA sequence: TGTGCCAGCAGTGAAAGCTTTCCCTACGATGAGCAGTTCTTC. This encodes CASSESFPYDEQFF.